These 14 T cell receptor beta chains came from one sample sequenced in a study of yellow fever vaccine responses in identical twins (dated by TCRdb to the late 2010s). Receptor amplification or capture employed RT-PCR. Data came from an Illumina HiSeq 2500. TCRdb reprocessed the public reads (quality trimming at Q25 with fastp, clone calling with MiXCR) and kept in-frame beta chains. For every CDR3 protein sequence, its rows merge into one entry that carries the most common genes and DNA. This sample lists roughly 20,000 distinct CDR3 sequences; 65% to 75% were detected once. The ten largest clones capture roughly 2% of the sample. The material sequenced was T cells from blood (PBMCs), unsorted or a sorted subset (not recorded which), taken before or after yellow fever vaccination (not recorded which). These receptors were collected from a woman aged 18 to 35 who received the yellow fever vaccine. Donor details come from another sample of the same person, matched by shared clones.

The rearrangement joins TRBV9 to TRBJ2-3, with unresolved D. V lost 0 bases, J lost 3 bases, and 5 bases lay in between. Per germline, CDR1 SGDLS and CDR2 YYNGEE. The CDR3 sequence is 13 residues long. Here the CDR3 reads CASSVGVTDTQYF. CDR3 nucleotide sequence: TGTGCCAGCAGCGTAGGCGTTACAGATACGCAGTATTTT.

The rearrangement links TRBV13 to TRBJ2-2, with TRBD1 matching 8 bases. Looked up from germline, CDR1 is PRHDT and CDR2 is FYEKMQ (reference sequence). The CDR3 is 13 amino acids. CDR3 nucleotides: TGTTCCGGGAGACAGGGGTTCACCGGGGAGCTGTTTTTT. It yields the protein CSGRQGFTGELFF.

This clonotype came up a few times. The chain links TRBV19 to TRBJ1-3; D possibly corresponds to TRBD1 (6 bases). The germline CDR1 and CDR2 sequences are LNHDA and SQIVND (reference sequence). V was clipped by 5 bases and J by 0 bases, with 14 bases between them. This CDR3 is 16 amino acids long. The CDR3 region is CASSEWTVNSGNTIYF. The CDR3 DNA sequence: TGTGCCAGTAGTGAGTGGACAGTAAACTCTGGAAACACCATATATTTT.

CDR3: CASKWAGTRNTGELFF. The CDR3 nucleotides are TGTGCCAGCAAGTGGGCCGGGACCCGAAACACCGGGGAGCTGTTTTTT. V gene TRBV12-3 or TRBV12-4 combines with J gene TRBJ2-2; D tentatively fits TRBD1 or TRBD2 (5 bases each). This CDR3 is built from 16 residues. V lost 7 bases and J 2 bases, leaving 17 bases between the germline ends.

This clonotype was seen a handful of times. The J gene is TRBJ2-1, the V gene TRBV29-1; 9 positions match TRBD2. V lost 0 bases, J lost 1 base, and 7 bases stayed unmatched. CDR1 is SQVTM and CDR2 is ANQGSEA in the germline V gene. This CDR3 has 17 amino acids. Written as DNA, the CDR3 is TGCAGCGTTGAAGATCGGGCTAGCGGGGTATCCTACAATGAGCAGTTCTTC. Residues: CSVEDRASGVSYNEQFF.

The chain has TRBV4-3 and TRBJ2-1; possible D gene TRBD2, 5 bases. The germline V gene encodes CDR1 LGHNA and CDR2 YSLEER. The CDR3 is 15 residues long. The V end lost 1 base, the J end lost 5 bases, and 12 bases lay between the germline ends. For the CDR3, the DNA is TGCGCCAGCAGCCAAGGATATAGCGCCGACAATGAGCAGTTCTTC. This gives the protein CASSQGYSADNEQFF.

The chain carries TRBV2 and TRBJ2-1; 10 nucleotides match TRBD2. This CDR3 contains 17 residues. Germline V CDR1 and CDR2: SNHLY, FYNNEI. Losses at the gene ends were 3 bases for V and 1 base for J; bases not matched to a gene: 6. In nucleotides, the CDR3 is TGTGCCAGCAGTGAGGCCAGCGGGGGGGCATCCTACAATGAGCAGTTCTTC. This gives the protein CASSEASGGASYNEQFF. The entire variable domain, with the rest obtained from reference TRBV2 and TRBJ2-1, is as follows: EPEVTQTPSHQVTQMGQEVILRCVPISNHLYFYWYRQILGQKVEFLVSFYNNEISEKSEIFDDQFSVERPDGSNFTLKIRSTKLEDSAMYFCASSEASGGASYNEQFFGPGTRLTVL.

The chain recombines TRBV4-1 with TRBJ1-1; 7 bases align to TRBD1. The CDR3 sequence is 15 residues long. The germline CDR1 and CDR2 sequences are MGHRA and YSYEKL. V gave up 3 bases and J gave up 0 bases; unmatched junction bases: 4. The DNA of the CDR3 is TGCGCCAGCAGCCAGTGGACAGGTTTGAACACTGAAGCTTTCTTT. It yields the protein CASSQWTGLNTEAFF.

V and J are TRBV20-1 and TRBJ2-4; the D gene could be TRBD1 or TRBD2 (6 bases each). The germline V gene has CDR1 DFQATT and CDR2 SNEGSKA (reference sequence). The CDR3 totals 14 residues. The V and J ends lost 3 bases and 1 base respectively, with 10 bases between them. The CDR3 DNA sequence: TGCAGTGCTAGGGGGGGCAGCGCCAAAAACATTCAGTACTTC. The encoded protein is CSARGGSAKNIQYF.

This clonotype was found once. J is TRBJ2-1 and V is TRBV10-3; D is unresolved. Germline CDR1 reads ENHRY; CDR2 reads SYGVKD. Trimming removed 2 bases at V and 2 bases at J, with 7 bases between. This CDR3 is 14 amino acids long. The CDR3 bases are TGTGCCATCAGTGAGGGCGGTACCTACAATGAGCAGTTCTTC. It specifies CAISEGGTYNEQFF.

The chain carries TRBV4-1 and TRBJ2-3; TRBD2 matches 7 bases. This CDR3 region has 15 residues. Germline values: CDR1 MGHRA, CDR2 YSYEKL. The junction had 7 bases not matched to a gene; V was cut back by 2 bases and J by 5 bases. CDR3 nucleotide sequence: TGCGCCAGCAGCCAAACCGGGACTACCATAGATACGCAGTATTTT. It specifies CASSQTGTTIDTQYF.

The chain couples TRBV11-3 to TRBJ2-7; TRBD1 might be the D (6 bases). CDR3 length equals 13 residues. The V end was cut by 1 base, the J end by 2 bases, with 6 bases between. Looked up from germline, CDR1 is SGHNT and CDR2 is YENEEA. The CDR3 sequence: CASSLGGPYEQYF. The CDR3 DNA sequence: TGTGCCAGCAGCTTAGGGGGGCCCTACGAGCAGTACTTC. Filled out from reference TRBV11-3 and TRBJ2-7, the complete variable domain reads EAGVVQSPRYKIIEKKQPVAFWCNPISGHNTLYWYLQNLGQGPELLIRYENEEAVDDSQLPKDRFSAERLKGVDSTLKIQPAELGDSAVYLCASSLGGPYEQYFGPGTRLTVT.

The V and J genes are TRBV7-2 and TRBJ2-1; D possibly corresponds to TRBD2 (6 bases). Germline V lookup: CDR1 SGHTA, CDR2 FQGNSA. The CDR3 contains 15 residues. V dropped 2 bases and J dropped 4 bases, with 12 bases sitting between them. CDR3: CASSLLGGFYNEQFF. CDR3 bases: TGTGCCAGCAGCTTATTGGGGGGTTTTTACAATGAGCAGTTCTTC.

V is TRBV10-1 and J is TRBJ1-1; no reliable D call. The CDR3 length is 14 residues. Trimming removed 4 bases from V and 7 bases from J, with 16 bases in between. Germline lookup yields CDR1 WNHNN and CDR2 SYGVQD (reference sequence). The CDR3 DNA follows: TGCGCCAGCAGTGGTCAGGCCTATAGAGGTGAAGCTTTCTTT. It codes for CASSGQAYRGEAFF.